These 28 T cell receptor beta chains came from one sample sequenced in a study of OX40 agonist ivuxolimab in advanced cancers. The repertoire was sequenced with immunoSEQ multiplex PCR; TCRdb's copy has only in-frame clones and lacks some. The table has about 50,000 clones, roughly 86% seen once. Sequenced here: CD4+ or CD8+ T cells sorted from blood, sampled in a trial of the OX40 agonist ivuxolimab. The receptors come from an adult with an advanced solid tumor such as melanoma, head and neck, liver or kidney cancer.

The chain recombines TRBV7-3 with TRBJ2-2, with 7 bases that match TRBD2. CDR1 SGHTA and CDR2 FQGTGA come from the germline V gene. The trim removed 4 bases at V and 5 bases at J, leaving 4 bases unmatched. The length of the CDR3 is 14 residues. CDR3 sequence reads: CASSSGGGTGELFF. Here the CDR3 DNA reads TGTGCCAGCAGCTCTGGCGGGGGAACCGGGGAGCTGTTTTTT.

This clone has only one observation. The rearrangement links TRBV1 to TRBJ2-5; TRBD2 reflects the table's D call only, with no check against the DNA. TRBV1 is a recognized pseudogene. CDR3 size: 16 residues. CDR3 loop: CTSSQFVAGGQETQYF. In nucleotides, the CDR3 is TGCACCAGCAGCCAATTTGTAGCGGGGGGCCAAGAGACCCAGTACTTC.

The J gene is TRBJ2-1, the V gene TRBV29-1; 12 positions match TRBD2. CDR1 and CDR2 (germline): SQVTM, ANQGSEA. The CDR3 is made up of 15 amino acids. V was clipped by 7 bases and J by 6 bases; unmatched bases: 10. CDR3 nucleotide sequence: TGCAGCGCAGAACCTAGCGGGGGGGCCCCCAATGAGCAGTTCTTC. Translated: CSAEPSGGAPNEQFF.

The genes are TRBV9 and TRBJ2-2; D unresolved. The germline V gene has CDR1 SGDLS and CDR2 YYNGEE. V was trimmed by 0 bases and J by 1 base, leaving 10 bases between them. The CDR3 has 16 residues. As DNA, the CDR3 is TGTGCCAGCAGCGTAGGGCCCACTAAGAACACCGGGGAGCTGTTTTTT. It specifies CASSVGPTKNTGELFF.

The V gene is TRBV4-2, the J gene TRBJ1-6; D remains ambiguous. CDR3 size: 16 residues. Germline loops: CDR1 LGHNA, CDR2 YNFKEQ. Trimming took 0 bases from V and 4 from J, leaving 10 bases between them. CDR3 sequence (DNA): TGTGCCAGCAGCCAAGATTACACGGAGTATAATTCACCCCTCCACTTT. Translating it yields CASSQDYTEYNSPLHF.

The V and J genes are TRBV5-1 and TRBJ2-5, with D perhaps given as TRBD1 or TRBD2 (5 bases each). Germline values: CDR1 SGHRS, CDR2 YFSETQ. Trimming took off 0 bases at V and 5 bases at J, with 11 bases between the two ends. CDR3 length: 14 residues. In nucleotides, the CDR3 is TGCGCCAGCAGCTTGGGGGGGAGCAAGGAGACCCAGTACTTC. Protein product: CASSLGGSKETQYF.

The gene calls are TRBV2 and TRBJ2-2; 8 bases align to TRBD2. This CDR3 spans 16 amino acids. V gave up 5 bases and J gave up 1 base; unmatched junction bases: 6. Germline V gives CDR1 SNHLY, CDR2 FYNNEI. For the CDR3, the DNA is TGTGCCAGCAGTCAGAGACTAGCGCGGAACACCGGGGAGCTGTTTTTT. This gives the protein CASSQRLARNTGELFF.

The V gene is TRBV5-5, the J gene TRBJ2-1, with D possibly being TRBD1 or TRBD2 (6 bases each). Germline V gene data show CDR1 as SGHKS and CDR2 as YYEKEE (reference sequence). The CDR3 consists of 14 residues. The V gene lost 3 bases and the J gene lost 5 bases, with 12 bases spanning the gap. This chain's CDR3 is CASSWLRGDNEQFF. Here the CDR3 DNA reads TGTGCCAGCAGCTGGTTGAGGGGGGACAATGAGCAGTTCTTC.

This clone has just one count. The rearrangement uses TRBV7-9 and TRBJ2-5; 11 positions match TRBD2. The CDR3 spans 15 residues. Germline V gives CDR1 SEHNR, CDR2 FQNEAQ (reference sequence). The trim removed 5 bases at V and 5 bases at J, leaving 7 bases unmatched. In nucleotides, the CDR3 is TGTGCCAGCAGCAACCTAGCGGGGGGCTTGGAGACCCAGTACTTC. It translates to CASSNLAGGLETQYF.

Of note for this clone: This CDR3 is also generated by other DNA sequences in the sample. The chain couples TRBV6-1 to TRBJ2-7; either TRBD1 or TRBD2 may fit D (5 bases each). The CDR3 contains 14 residues. Germline CDR1 reads MNHNS; CDR2 reads SASEGT. The germline V and J ends were trimmed by 1 base and 5 bases, with 12 bases remaining between them. CDR3 region: CASSEGRRENEQYF. The DNA for the CDR3 is TGTGCCAGCAGTGAAGGGCGCAGGGAGAACGAGCAGTACTTC.

CDR3 coding DNA: TGTGCCTGGAGTGTTGCAGGGTACGAGCAGTACTTC. It is translated as CAWSVAGYEQYF. V is TRBV30 and J is TRBJ2-7, with D possibly TRBD1 on 5 matching bases. Trimming removed 0 bases at V and 4 bases at J, with 7 bases between. Looked up from germline, CDR1 is GTSNPN and CDR2 is SVGIG (reference sequence). The CDR3 contains 12 residues.

The V and J genes are TRBV5-1 and TRBJ2-1; TRBD2 aligns across 10 bases. The CDR3 covers 16 residues. Germline values: CDR1 SGHRS, CDR2 YFSETQ. With 0 bases clipped from V and 2 bases from J, the junction kept 2 bases outside the gene matches. The CDR3 DNA is TGCGCCAGCAGCTTGGGAGCGGGAGGGGCCTACAATGAGCAGTTCTTC. It is translated as CASSLGAGGAYNEQFF. Looking up the rest from reference TRBV5-1 and TRBJ2-1 gives the full variable domain: KAGVTQTPRYLIKTRGQQVTLSCSPISGHRSVSWYQQTPGQGLQFLFEYFSETQRNKGNFPGRFSGRQFSNSRSEMNVSTLELGDSALYLCASSLGAGGAYNEQFFGPGTRLTVL.

V and J are TRBV4-1 and TRBJ2-1; 8 bases match TRBD1. CDR3 size: 13 residues. The junction had 11 bases not matched to a gene; V was cut back by 10 bases and J by 9 bases. Germline values: CDR1 MGHRA, CDR2 YSYEKL. CDR3 nucleotides: TGCGCCACCGCGGACAGGGTCGGGGGTGAGCAGTTCTTC. Protein: CATADRVGGEQFF.

This chain uses TRBV13 with TRBJ2-3; D unclear. The CDR3 has 12 amino acids. V gave up 5 bases and J gave up 2 bases, with 5 bases separating them. Germline CDR1 reads PRHDT; CDR2 reads FYEKMQ (reference sequence). The CDR3 reads CASSRDTDTQYF. CDR3 nucleotides: TGTGCCAGCAGCCGAGACACAGATACGCAGTATTTT.

This clone was observed a few times. This sequence joins TRBV12-2 and TRBJ1-5; the table assigns TRBD1, which was not confirmed against the DNA. TRBV12-2 is described as a pseudogene. The CDR3 runs to 14 residues. DNA for the CDR3: TGTGCAAGTCGCTCCGACAGGGGCAATCAGCCCCAGCATTTT. Translating it yields CASRSDRGNQPQHF.

V is TRBV30 and J is TRBJ2-1, with 7 bases matching TRBD2. The CDR3 sequence is 12 residues long. In germline, CDR1 is GTSNPN, CDR2 SVGIG (reference sequence). V trimming: 0 bases; J trimming: 16 bases; junction bases outside the gene matches: 9. Here the CDR3 reads CAWSVLSGTTFF. The CDR3 coding sequence is TGTGCCTGGAGTGTATTGTCCGGGACTACCTTCTTC.

V usage is TRBV7-8 and J usage is TRBJ1-6; 9 bases are a match to TRBD1. Germline V gene lookup returns CDR1 SGHVS and CDR2 FQNEAQ. CDR3 length: 15 residues. Germline trimming cut 5 bases from V and 7 bases from J; bases unmatched to any gene: 6. This CDR3 reads CASSPRDRANSPLHF. Written as DNA, the CDR3 is TGTGCCAGCAGCCCCCGGGACAGGGCGAATTCACCCCTCCACTTT.

The chain recombines TRBV9 with TRBJ1-6; 8 bases align to TRBD1. Looked up from germline, CDR1 is SGDLS and CDR2 is YYNGEE. The CDR3 is 14 amino acids. Losses at the gene ends were 3 bases for V and 7 bases for J; bases not matched to a gene: 3. The CDR3 DNA follows: TGTGCCAGCAGCGCAGACAGGGGAAATTCACCCCTCCACTTT. This encodes CASSADRGNSPLHF.

V is TRBV2 and J is TRBJ2-1; a weak D match, TRBD2 (5 bases). Germline values: CDR1 SNHLY, CDR2 FYNNEI. V dropped 3 bases and J dropped 5 bases, with 11 bases sitting between them. The CDR3 is made up of 14 amino acids. The CDR3 DNA sequence: TGTGCCAGCAGTGAGCTAGCTAGGAACAATGAGCAGTTCTTC. This sequence encodes CASSELARNNEQFF.

The J gene is TRBJ2-5, the V gene TRBV4-1, with unresolved D. V lost 4 bases and J 2 bases, leaving 20 bases between the germline ends. The CDR3 is 17 residues long. From germline, CDR1 is MGHRA and CDR2 YSYEKL. DNA of the CDR3: TGCGCCAGCAGCCGAGGAACCCCAGTCAGTTTTCAAGAGACCCAGTACTTC. Its protein product is CASSRGTPVSFQETQYF.

The genes are TRBV6-1 and TRBJ1-4; the match to TRBD1 covers 7 bases. This CDR3 is built from 14 residues. Germline values: CDR1 MNHNS, CDR2 SASEGT. Trimming took 3 bases from V and 7 from J; bases not matched to a gene: 5. The CDR3 bases are TGTGCCAGCAGTGACGTGACAGGGCCTGAAAAACTGTTTTTT. Translation gives CASSDVTGPEKLFF.

The V call is TRBV5-1, the J call TRBJ2-5; D is unresolved. Trimming took 5 bases from V and 2 from J, leaving 7 bases between them. The CDR3 covers 12 residues. Germline loops: CDR1 SGHRS, CDR2 YFSETQ. In DNA, the CDR3 is TGCGCCAGCAGGTATAGTCAAGAGACCCAGTACTTC. Its translation: CASRYSQETQYF.

This clone came up a few times. The chain joins TRBV18 to TRBJ1-1; D call uncertain. Trimming removed 1 base at V and 11 bases at J, with 11 bases between. The CDR3 has 12 residues. Germline loops: CDR1 KGHSH, CDR2 LQKENI. This CDR3 reads CASSPHGQLAFF. The CDR3 DNA is TGTGCCAGCTCACCACACGGCCAACTGGCTTTCTTT.

The chain is built from TRBV30 and TRBJ1-6, with 8 positions matching TRBD1. The CDR3 spans 20 residues. After removal of 0 bases from V and 0 bases from J, the junction contained 13 bases not matched to a gene. CDR1 GTSNPN and CDR2 SVGIG come from the germline V gene (reference sequence). The CDR3 nucleotides are TGTGCCTGGAGTGTACCTCCCCTCAGACAGGGGAGCTCCTATAATTCACCCCTCCACTTT. Its translation: CAWSVPPLRQGSSYNSPLHF.

The chain combines TRBV4-1 with TRBJ2-7; 10 positions match TRBD1. The V gene end was trimmed by 3 bases and the J gene end by 4 bases; junction bases not matched to a gene: 6. Germline loops: CDR1 MGHRA, CDR2 YSYEKL. This CDR3 contains 15 residues. The CDR3 DNA reads TGCGCCAGCAGCCACCTGACAGGGGGCTCTTACGAGCAGTACTTC. Translating gives CASSHLTGGSYEQYF.

The rearrangement links TRBV18 to TRBJ1-3, with 7 bases fitting TRBD1. The J segment lost 7 bases and the V segment lost 5 bases, leaving 14 bases of the junction unmatched. Germline lookup yields CDR1 KGHSH and CDR2 LQKENI. The CDR3 covers 16 residues. The CDR3 spells CASSNTQGIFGNTIYF. The CDR3 nucleotides are TGTGCCAGCTCAAACACACAGGGGATTTTTGGGAACACCATATATTTT.

The V call is TRBV6-6, the J call TRBJ1-5; no definite D call. V lost 0 bases to trimming and J lost 2 bases, with 8 bases between them. The germline V gene has CDR1 MNHNY and CDR2 SVGAGI (reference sequence). This CDR3 spans 15 amino acids. CDR3 amino acids: CASSYSGEGNQPQHF. The DNA of the CDR3 is TGTGCCAGCAGTTACTCCGGGGAGGGCAATCAGCCCCAGCATTTT.

The genes are TRBV7-2 and TRBJ2-5, with D perhaps matching TRBD2 (5 bases). V lost 1 base and J lost 1, with 7 bases in between. The CDR3 covers 14 residues. CDR1 SGHTA and CDR2 FQGNSA come from the germline V gene. The DNA for the CDR3 is TGTGCCAGCAGCTTAGGAGGGTCCCAAGAGACCCAGTACTTC. Amino acids: CASSLGGSQETQYF.